The next 20 T cell receptor beta chains were all read from a single sample in a study of human versus mouse CDR3 diversity and MHC coevolution (dated by TCRdb to 2016 to 2017). The library was produced with the immunoSEQ multiplex PCR assay. The clones in this table, taken by TCRdb from immuneACCESS, are in-frame only. Not every clone is retained; where verified, under half of the shortfall comes from an unresolved V gene, and the cause of the rest is unknown. This sample is represented by fewer than 80,000 clones; just under 95% of them were singletons. The top ten hold more than 0.13% of the sample. The sequencing sample was made of naive CD4+ T cells from blood. Interpreted using the paper, the cell subset or site label stands for: CD45RO-negative CD62L-positive naive CD4 T cells. The source is a person between 25 and 70 years old in good health.

The chain is built from TRBV7-6 and TRBJ2-7; no firm D call. V was clipped by 2 bases and J by 0 bases, with 8 bases between them. The CDR3 length is 14 residues. CDR1 and CDR2 (germline): SGHVS, FNYEAQ. CDR3 coding DNA: TGTGCCAGCAGCTTAATCCCCAGCTCCTACGAGCAGTACTTC. Translation: CASSLIPSSYEQYF.

The chain links TRBV6-5 to TRBJ2-2; 8 bases are shared with TRBD2. In germline, CDR1 is MNHEY, CDR2 SVGAGI. This CDR3 region has 15 residues. Trimming took 5 bases from V and 3 from J; bases not matched to a gene: 5. The CDR3 DNA reads TGTGCCAGCAGTCCCGCGGGAGGATACACCGGGGAGCTGTTTTTT. Translated: CASSPAGGYTGELFF.

The chain carries TRBV30 and TRBJ1-4; D uncertain. Trimming pared 2 bases from V and 10 bases from J, leaving 11 bases between. The V gene's germline CDR1 is GTSNPN and CDR2 SVGIG (reference sequence). The CDR3 spans 12 residues. The CDR3 reads CAWSPTFGKLFF. The CDR3 nucleotides read TGTGCCTGGAGTCCGACTTTCGGAAAACTGTTTTTT. The variable domain in full, with the rest retrieved from reference TRBV30 and TRBJ1-4, is SQTIHQWPATLVQPVGSPLSLECTVEGTSNPNLYWYRQAAGRGLQLLFYSVGIGQISSEVPQNLSASRPQDRQFILSSKKLLLSDSGFYLCAWSPTFGKLFFGSGTQLSVL.

This clone has only a few counts. The chain links TRBV10-3 to TRBJ1-1, with TRBD1 matching over 8 bases. This CDR3 region has 13 residues. The germline gives CDR1 ENHRY, CDR2 SYGVKD. Losses at the gene ends were 6 bases for V and 7 bases for J; bases not matched to a gene: 7. In DNA, the CDR3 is TGTGCCATCAGAGCCTTACAGGGGGTTGAAGCTTTCTTT. It yields the protein CAIRALQGVEAFF.

The chain is built from TRBV6-4 and TRBJ1-1; 7 nucleotides match TRBD1. J lost 9 bases, V lost 6 bases, and 4 bases had no gene match. This CDR3 spans 11 amino acids. The germline gives CDR1 MRHNA, CDR2 SNTAGT. The CDR3 nucleotides are TGTGCCAGCAGACCGGGACAGAAAGCTTTCTTT. This gives the protein CASRPGQKAFF.

The V gene is TRBV2, the J gene TRBJ2-1, with 8 bases lining up with TRBD2. The CDR3 totals 13 residues. CDR1 and CDR2 (germline): SNHLY, FYNNEI. The V gene end was trimmed by 8 bases and the J gene end by 9 bases; junction bases not matched to a gene: 9. CDR3 nucleotides: TGTGCCAGCTCGGCGGGAGGTGATGGTGAGCAGTTCTTC. It specifies CASSAGGDGEQFF.

The chain is built from TRBV5-6 and TRBJ2-7; D perhaps matches TRBD2 (6 bases). The V end was cut by 0 bases, the J end by 6 bases, with 13 bases between. The CDR3 is made up of 14 amino acids. In germline, CDR1 is SGHDT, CDR2 YYEEEE. This chain's CDR3 is CASSLARGGVEQYF. The CDR3 DNA reads as TGTGCCAGCAGCTTGGCCCGGGGAGGAGTCGAGCAGTACTTC. The full variable domain, its missing parts supplied by reference TRBV5-6 and TRBJ2-7, is DAGVTQSPTHLIKTRGQQVTLRCSPKSGHDTVSWYQQALGQGPQFIFQYYEEEERQRGNFPDRFSGHQFPNYSSELNVNALLLGDSALYLCASSLARGGVEQYFGPGTRLTVT.

The gene calls are TRBV2 and TRBJ1-4; 10 nucleotides align to TRBD1. The V gene end was trimmed by 4 bases and the J gene end by 8 bases; junction bases not matched to a gene: 7. The CDR3 totals 15 residues. From germline, CDR1 is SNHLY and CDR2 FYNNEI. The CDR3 loop reads CASSGGTGVREKLFF. CDR3 DNA: TGTGCCAGCAGTGGCGGGACAGGGGTAAGGGAAAAACTGTTTTTT. Full variable domain (outside the CDR3, taken from reference TRBV2 and TRBJ1-4): EPEVTQTPSHQVTQMGQEVILRCVPISNHLYFYWYRQILGQKVEFLVSFYNNEISEKSEIFDDQFSVERPDGSNFTLKIRSTKLEDSAMYFCASSGGTGVREKLFFGSGTQLSVL.

The chain couples TRBV30 to TRBJ1-1; D unresolved. Per germline, CDR1 GTSNPN and CDR2 SVGIG (reference sequence). This CDR3 contains 14 residues. V was shortened by 2 bases and J by 0 bases, with 10 bases between the two germline ends. The CDR3: CAWSTPPVNTEAFF. For the CDR3, the DNA is TGTGCCTGGAGTACACCCCCCGTGAACACTGAAGCTTTCTTT.

The chain uses TRBV19 and TRBJ1-6; 8 bases fit TRBD1. J was trimmed by 0 bases and V by 5 bases; bases with no gene match: 9. CDR1 is LNHDA, CDR2 SQIVND, per germline (reference sequence). The CDR3 sequence is 18 residues long. This chain's CDR3 is CASSSRGPPGSYNSPLHF. The CDR3 bases are TGTGCCAGTAGTTCCAGGGGGCCCCCCGGCTCCTATAATTCACCCCTCCACTTT.

The chain is built from TRBV7-9 and TRBJ1-1; 9 bases fit TRBD1. V lost 5 bases and J lost 11; bases outside the gene matches: 15. CDR1 is SEHNR and CDR2 is FQNEAQ in the germline V gene (reference sequence). The CDR3 extends over 15 amino acids. This chain's CDR3 is CASSRTGTGRIRAFF. The DNA of the CDR3 is TGTGCCAGCAGCCGGACCGGGACAGGGAGGATTAGGGCTTTCTTT.

The chain has TRBV10-3 and TRBJ1-2, with 10 bases that match TRBD1. CDR1 and CDR2 from the germline V gene are ENHRY and SYGVKD. This CDR3 contains 14 residues. V lost 6 bases and J lost 0; bases outside the gene matches: 1. Here the CDR3 reads CAISGQGANYGYTF. DNA of the CDR3: TGTGCCATCAGCGGACAGGGGGCTAACTATGGCTACACCTTC.

V usage is TRBV28 and J usage is TRBJ1-1, with 7 bases aligning to TRBD1. V dropped 4 bases and J dropped 1; count of bases not matched to a gene: 9. The germline CDR1 and CDR2 sequences are MDHEN and SYDVKM. There are 16 residues in the CDR3. CDR3 sequence reads: CASSSAWTGGNTEAFF. Written as DNA, the CDR3 is TGTGCCAGCAGTTCCGCCTGGACAGGAGGGAACACTGAAGCTTTCTTT.

This clone appeared a single time. This chain links TRBV10-3 with TRBJ2-1, with 8 bases lining up with TRBD2. The CDR3 consists of 16 residues. Germline lookup yields CDR1 ENHRY and CDR2 SYGVKD. The V and J ends lost 10 bases and 0 bases, in that order; junction bases with no gene match: 11. CDR3 sequence (DNA): TGTGCCACCCTACCTACCGGGAGGGGCTCCTACAATGAGCAGTTCTTC. Translation: CATLPTGRGSYNEQFF.

The J gene is TRBJ2-7, the V gene TRBV30, with TRBD2 as a possible D gene (5 bases). Per germline, CDR1 GTSNPN and CDR2 SVGIG (reference sequence). The CDR3 loop spans 14 amino acids. The germline V and J ends were trimmed by 7 bases and 1 base, with 17 bases remaining between them. CDR3 in DNA: TGTGCCTCCACGACCATATCGGGGTCCTACGAGCAGTACTTC. Protein product: CASTTISGSYEQYF.

The chain is built from TRBV5-4 and TRBJ1-1, with 8 positions matching TRBD1. V dropped 2 bases and J dropped 11; count of bases not matched to a gene: 11. This CDR3 is built from 14 residues. In germline, CDR1 is SGHNT, CDR2 YYREEE (reference sequence). The CDR3 loop reads CASSFGTGLESAFF. Here the CDR3 DNA reads TGTGCCAGCAGCTTCGGGACAGGCTTAGAATCGGCTTTCTTT.

In nucleotides, the CDR3 is TGTGCCAGCAGCCGGGACAGGGATGTTGAAGCTTTCTTT. It encodes CASSRDRDVEAFF. The chain recombines TRBV2 with TRBJ1-1; the match to TRBD1 covers 9 bases. CDR1 and CDR2 from the germline V gene are SNHLY and FYNNEI. V lost 6 bases to trimming and J lost 7 bases; unmatched junction nucleotides: 6. This CDR3 has 13 residues.

The chain couples TRBV19 to TRBJ2-3; possibly TRBD1 for D (6 bases). V was trimmed by 6 bases and J by 1 base, leaving 14 bases between them. The CDR3 totals 15 residues. Germline V gene lookup returns CDR1 LNHDA and CDR2 SQIVND (reference sequence). CDR3: CASRRGQGGTDTQYF. CDR3 nucleotides: TGTGCCAGTAGAAGGGGACAAGGTGGCACAGATACGCAGTATTTT.

This clone has just one count. The chain joins TRBV5-4 to TRBJ2-2; 12 positions agree with TRBD2. The CDR3 contains 16 residues. Germline V gives CDR1 SGHNT, CDR2 YYREEE (reference sequence). The ends lost 3 bases at V and 5 bases at J; junction bases unmatched: 5. CDR3 sequence: CASSSPTSGRTGELFF. CDR3 nucleotide sequence: TGTGCCAGCAGCTCGCCGACTAGCGGGAGAACCGGGGAGCTGTTTTTT.

This chain uses TRBV7-9 with TRBJ2-1, with 14 bases that match TRBD2. Trimming took 2 bases from V and 8 from J; bases not matched to a gene: 8. CDR3 size: 17 residues. Germline V gene sequence: CDR1 SEHNR, CDR2 FQNEAQ (reference sequence). CDR3: CASSLRGGLAGVDEQFF. CDR3 bases: TGTGCCAGCAGCTTACGTGGGGGACTAGCGGGAGTCGATGAGCAGTTCTTC.